This T cell receptor beta chain is drawn from a study of blood T cell repertoires in COVID-19. Whole-study context: The origin of the acute and convalescent COVID-19 samples was the United States, Italy and Spain. From T cells, B-cell-depleted T cells, or PBMCs came the material, which was cDNA or gDNA.

TCRdb keeps only in-frame clones here, not all; method: immunoSEQ multiplex PCR. The profile shows roughly 260,000 clones, roughly 87% of them singletons. Cohort assignment relied on participant-reported clinical history. The clonotype was recovered from a woman between 25 and 40 years old with acute COVID-19. Sequenced: PBMCs or T cells enriched from blood (not recorded which).

The CDR3 protein is CASSQIASGGAVSYEQYF. In DNA, the CDR3 is TGCGCCAGCAGCCAAATTGCTAGCGGGGGGGCCGTGTCCTACGAGCAGTACTTC. V gene TRBV4-1 combines with J gene TRBJ2-7, with 12 positions matching TRBD2. The germline CDR1 and CDR2 sequences are MGHRA and YSYEKL. The CDR3 sequence is 18 residues long. V was pared by 2 bases and J by 1 base, with 9 bases of the junction left unmatched.